This T cell receptor (beta chain) was obtained from a study of identical twins. A universal primer binding site was introduced by template switching. The final cDNA contained unique molecular identifiers. TCRdb fed the 5' RACE reads into MiXCR, producing one record per CDR3 protein. The table lists hundreds of thousands of distinct CDR3 sequences, roughly 20% of them singletons. The V and J ends lost 4 bases and 7 bases respectively, with 11 bases between them. From germline, CDR1 is MNHNS and CDR2 SASEGT. The CDR3 extends over 13 amino acids. The sample was also reused in another study, on T cells expressing NK-cell markers. As that study records: The TCR beta repertoires originated in sorted CD3+CD56+NKG2C+, CD3+CD56+NKG2C- and CD3+CD56-NKG2C+ T cells. Expanded NKG2C+ T cell clones had unclear HCMV specificity.

The chain combines TRBV6-1 with TRBJ2-1; D uncertain. Sequenced material: PBMCs. The sequence was collected from a young woman in good health. Written as DNA, the CDR3 is TGTGCCAGCAGTGCTCTTTTAAGGAATGAGCAGTTCTTC. This gives the protein CASSALLRNEQFF.